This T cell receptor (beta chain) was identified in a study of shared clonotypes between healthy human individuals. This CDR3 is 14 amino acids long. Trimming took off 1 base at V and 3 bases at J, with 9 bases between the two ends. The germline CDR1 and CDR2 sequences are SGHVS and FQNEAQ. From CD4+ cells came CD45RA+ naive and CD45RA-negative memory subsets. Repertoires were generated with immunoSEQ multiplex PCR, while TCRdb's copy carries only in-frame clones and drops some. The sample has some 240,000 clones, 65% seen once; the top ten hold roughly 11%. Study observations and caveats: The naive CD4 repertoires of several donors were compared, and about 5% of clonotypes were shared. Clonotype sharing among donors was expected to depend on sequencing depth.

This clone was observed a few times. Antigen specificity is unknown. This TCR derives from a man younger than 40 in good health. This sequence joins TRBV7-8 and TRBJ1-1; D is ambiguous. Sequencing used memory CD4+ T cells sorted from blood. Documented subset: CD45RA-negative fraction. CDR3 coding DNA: TGTGCCAGCAGCTTAGTTTGGTGGGACACTGAAGCTTTCTTT. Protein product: CASSLVWWDTEAFF.